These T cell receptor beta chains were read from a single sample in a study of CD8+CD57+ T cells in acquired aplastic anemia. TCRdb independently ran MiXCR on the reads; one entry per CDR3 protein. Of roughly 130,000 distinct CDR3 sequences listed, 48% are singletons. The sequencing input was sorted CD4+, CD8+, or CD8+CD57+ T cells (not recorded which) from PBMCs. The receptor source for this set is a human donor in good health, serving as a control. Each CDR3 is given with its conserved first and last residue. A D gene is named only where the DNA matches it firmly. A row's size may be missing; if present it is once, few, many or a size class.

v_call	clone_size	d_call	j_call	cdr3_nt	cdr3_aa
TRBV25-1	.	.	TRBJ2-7	TGTGCCAGCAGCCCGGGGCACGGACCCTACGAGCAGTACTTC	CASSPGHGPYEQYF
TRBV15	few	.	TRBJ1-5	TGTGCCACCAGCAGAGACAGGGCTCAGCCTCAGCATTTT	CATSRDRAQPQHF
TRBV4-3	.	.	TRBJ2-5	TGCGCCAGCAGCCAAACGGACAAGGAGACCCAGTACTTC	CASSQTDKETQYF
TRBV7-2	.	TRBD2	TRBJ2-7	TGTGCCACCCTAGCGGGGTCGTACGAGCAGTACTTC	CATLAGSYEQYF
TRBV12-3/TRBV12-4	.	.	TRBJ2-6	TGTGCCAGCAGTTACGTGTGGCAGACGCTGGGGGCCAACGTCCTGACTTTC	CASSYVWQTLGANVLTF
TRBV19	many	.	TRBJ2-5	TGTGCCAGTAGTATAGTTAAGGGGGTGATTGAGACCCAGTACTTC	CASSIVKGVIETQYF
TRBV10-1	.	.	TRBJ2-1	TGCGCCAGCAGCGCTTATGGGACAGAGCAGTTCTTC	CASSAYGTEQFF
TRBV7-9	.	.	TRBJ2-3	TGTGCCAGCAGCTCGGGGCGCCATACGCAGTATTTT	CASSSGRHTQYF
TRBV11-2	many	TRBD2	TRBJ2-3	TGTGCCAGCAGCCTAATAGCGGGGGGATCAGATACGCAGTATTTT	CASSLIAGGSDTQYF
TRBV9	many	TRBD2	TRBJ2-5	TGTGCCAGCAGCGTAGAATCGAATAGCGGGGGGCAAGAGACCCAGTACTTC	CASSVESNSGGQETQYF
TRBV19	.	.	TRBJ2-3	TGTGCCAGTAGTCAGGGTGCAGATACGCAGTATTTT	CASSQGADTQYF
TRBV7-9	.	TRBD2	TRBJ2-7	TGTGCCAGCAGCTTACTAGCGGGGGTACACGAGCAGTACTTC	CASSLLAGVHEQYF
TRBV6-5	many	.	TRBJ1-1	TGTGCCAGCAGTTACTCGACTCTGAACACTGAAGCTTTCTTT	CASSYSTLNTEAFF
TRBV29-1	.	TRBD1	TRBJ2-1	TGCAGCGTTGGGGGACAGGAAAACGCATACAATGAGCAGTTCTTC	CSVGGQENAYNEQFF
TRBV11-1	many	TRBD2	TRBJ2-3	TGTGCCAGCAGCTTACTCAGCGGGGGGGCTGCAGATACGCAGTATTTT	CASSLLSGGAADTQYF
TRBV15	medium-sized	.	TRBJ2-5	TGTGCCACCAGCAGAGATCGGGGGCGAGAGACCCAGTACTTC	CATSRDRGRETQYF
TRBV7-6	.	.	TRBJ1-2	TGTGCCAGCAGCTTAGGAGGAGGCGAAAGCTACACCTTC	CASSLGGGESYTF
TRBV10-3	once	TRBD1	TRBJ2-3	TGTGCCATCAGTGGGGGGGACAGGGGGGGGATTATGACAGATACGCAGTATTTT	CAISGGDRGGIMTDTQYF
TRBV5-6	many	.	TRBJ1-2	TGTGCCAGCAGCTTTTTGGGGGATGGCTATGGCTACACCTTC	CASSFLGDGYGYTF
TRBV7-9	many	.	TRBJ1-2	TGTGCCAGCAGCTTAGCGGGGGGAGGTGGCTACACCTTC	CASSLAGGGGYTF
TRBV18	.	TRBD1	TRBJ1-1	TGTGCCAGCTCAGCTGGACAGGGGCACACTGAAGCTTTCTTT	CASSAGQGHTEAFF
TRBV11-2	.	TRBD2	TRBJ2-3	TGTGCCAGCAGTGGACTAGCGGGGAGCACAGATACGCAGTATTTT	CASSGLAGSTDTQYF
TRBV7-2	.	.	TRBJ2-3	TGTGCCAGCAGCCGCACAGGGGATACGCAGTATTTT	CASSRTGDTQYF
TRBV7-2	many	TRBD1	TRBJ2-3	TGTGCCAGCAGCTTAGCGGGGACAGGGAAGGCAGATACGCAGTATTTT	CASSLAGTGKADTQYF
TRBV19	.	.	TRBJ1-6	TGTGCCAGTAGACTAGGAAATAATTCACCCCTCCACTTT	CASRLGNNSPLHF
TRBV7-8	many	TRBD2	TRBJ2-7	TGTGCCAGCAGCTTAGCGGCTAGCGGGGGCCCCTACGAGCAGTACTTC	CASSLAASGGPYEQYF
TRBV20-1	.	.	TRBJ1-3	TGCAGTGCTAGGGGGGGATCGGGAAACACCATATATTTT	CSARGGSGNTIYF
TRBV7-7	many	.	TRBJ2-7	TGTGCCAGCAGCCGAGACATGTTCTACGAGCAGTACTTC	CASSRDMFYEQYF
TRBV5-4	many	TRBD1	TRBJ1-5	TGTGCCAGCAGCACAGGGACAGGGGCCGAAAAGAACCAGCCCCAGCATTTT	CASSTGTGAEKNQPQHF
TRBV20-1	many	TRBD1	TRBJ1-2	TGCAGTGCCACGAATACAGGGGGGCCGGGCTACACCTTC	CSATNTGGPGYTF
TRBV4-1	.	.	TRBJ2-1	TGCGCCAGCAGCCAAGCCGGATACAATGAGCAGTTCTTC	CASSQAGYNEQFF
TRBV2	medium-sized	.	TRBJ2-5	TGTGCCAGAGGGGGACAAGAGACCCAGTACTTC	CARGGQETQYF
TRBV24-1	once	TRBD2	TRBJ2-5	TGTGCCACCAGTGTTGGCGGGAGGCAAGGGGAGACCCAGTACTTC	CATSVGGRQGETQYF
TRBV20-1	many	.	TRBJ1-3	TGCAGTGCTAGACCTCAGGGGTTTGGAAACACCATATATTTT	CSARPQGFGNTIYF
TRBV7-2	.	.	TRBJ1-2	TGTGCCAGCAGCACAACATTTTATGGCTACACCTTC	CASSTTFYGYTF
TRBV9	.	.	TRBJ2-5	TGTGCCAGCAGCCGCCTAGGGCACGGGAAAGAGACCCAGTACTTC	CASSRLGHGKETQYF
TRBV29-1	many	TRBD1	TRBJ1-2	TGCAGCACTCGGACAGGGAGCGGGGTTGGCTACACCTTC	CSTRTGSGVGYTF
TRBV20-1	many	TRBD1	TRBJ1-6	TGCAGTGCTAGTTCTGTGCGTGGGACAGGCAATTCACCCCTCCACTTT	CSASSVRGTGNSPLHF
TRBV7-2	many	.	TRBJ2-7	TGTGCCAGCAGCTTACAGGGACTCTCCTACGAGCAGTACTTC	CASSLQGLSYEQYF
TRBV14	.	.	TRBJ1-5	TGTGCCAGCAGCCAAGAGCAGGGTTGGGTAAGCAATCAGCCCCAGCATTTT	CASSQEQGWVSNQPQHF
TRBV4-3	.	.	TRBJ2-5	TGCGCCAGCAGAGCGGTCAGCCAAGAGACCCAGTACTTC	CASRAVSQETQYF
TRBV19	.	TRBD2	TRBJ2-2	TGTGCCAGCTCGACTAAGCGGGGGAGTTGGTCCGGGGAGCTGTTTTTT	CASSTKRGSWSGELFF
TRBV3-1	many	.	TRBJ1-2	TGTGCCAGCAGCCAAACAAACAGAAATGGCTACACCTTC	CASSQTNRNGYTF
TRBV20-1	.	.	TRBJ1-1	TGCAGTGCTAGCCCCTCCGGGGGAGTAGGTGAAGCTTTCTTT	CSASPSGGVGEAFF
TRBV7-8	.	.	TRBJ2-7	TGTGCCAGCAGTGAGATGCTTTTGTACGAGCAGTACTTC	CASSEMLLYEQYF
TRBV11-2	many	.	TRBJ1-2	TGTGCCAGCAGCGATAGGAACTATGGCTACACCTTC	CASSDRNYGYTF
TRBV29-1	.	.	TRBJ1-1	TGCAGCGTTCCAGGATTGAACACTGAAGCTTTCTTT	CSVPGLNTEAFF
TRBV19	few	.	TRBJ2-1	TGTGCCAGTAGTGATGCGGGACAGTTGAATGAGCAGTTCTTC	CASSDAGQLNEQFF
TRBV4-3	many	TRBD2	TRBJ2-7	TGCGCCAGCAGCCGCGTTAGCGGGGGGGTTCCGTCCTACGAGCAGTACTTC	CASSRVSGGVPSYEQYF
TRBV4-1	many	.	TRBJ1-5	TGCGCCAGCAGCCAATCGGACGGGAATCAGCCCCAGCATTTT	CASSQSDGNQPQHF
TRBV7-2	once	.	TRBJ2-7	TGTGCCAGCAGCGGAGGGGGGCCCTACGAGCAGTACTTC	CASSGGGPYEQYF
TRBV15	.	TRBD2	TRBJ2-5	TGTGCCACCAGCAGTAGCGGGGTAACGGAGACCCAGTACTTC	CATSSSGVTETQYF
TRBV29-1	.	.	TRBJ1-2	TGCAGCGCGAAGAAACCAGGGGACAACTATGGCTACACCTTC	CSAKKPGDNYGYTF
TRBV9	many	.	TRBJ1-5	TGTGCCAGCAGCGTAGGCCCAGGGGCTGATCAGCCCCAGCATTTT	CASSVGPGADQPQHF
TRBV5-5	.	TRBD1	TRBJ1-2	TGTGCCAGCAGCTTGGCGGACAGGAGCTATGGCTGCACCTTC	CASSLADRSYGCTF
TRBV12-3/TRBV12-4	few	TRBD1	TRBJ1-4	TGTGCCAGCAGTTTCGGACAGGGAGGTGAAAAACTGTTTTTT	CASSFGQGGEKLFF
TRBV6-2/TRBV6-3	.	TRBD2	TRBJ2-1	TGTGCCAGCAGGCCTAGCGGGGGGGCCCTGGATGAGCAGTTCTTC	CASRPSGGALDEQFF
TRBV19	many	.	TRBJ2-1	TGTGCCACCGACGGGAGTCGAGGGCACAATGAGCAGTTCTTC	CATDGSRGHNEQFF
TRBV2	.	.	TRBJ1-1	TGTGCCAGCAGTGAAGGGCAGGGGTGGGCTTTCTTT	CASSEGQGWAFF